This is a list of T cell receptor beta chains from one sample in a study of cytomegalovirus exposure and HLA in healthy donors. Here immunoSEQ multiplex PCR was the method, and the copy in TCRdb shows in-frame clones only, minus some. The data contain 50,000 or so clones, approximately 95% of them seen just once; the ten biggest clones take up roughly 7.1%. The specimen sequenced was PBMCs. These receptors originate from a woman aged 18-29 years in good health and CMV-seropositive. CDR3s include the opening cysteine and the closing phenylalanine or tryptophan. D genes are given only for firm matches. Clone size is not always given. Where it is, it says once, few, many or a class for expanded clones.

V: TRBV7-9; size: NA; J: TRBJ2-2; D: TRBD2; CDR3: CASSLNLAANTGELFF; DNA: TGTGCCAGCAGCTTAAATCTAGCGGCGAACACCGGGGAGCTGTTTTTT
V: TRBV29-1; size: NA; J: TRBJ2-1; D: NA; CDR3: CSVERTQNNEQFF; DNA: TGCAGCGTTGAGCGTACCCAAAACAATGAGCAGTTCTTC
V: TRBV9; size: NA; J: TRBJ2-1; D: NA; CDR3: CASSVGLTNPYNEQFF; DNA: TGTGCCAGCAGCGTAGGACTGACCAACCCCTACAATGAGCAGTTCTTC
V: TRBV29-1; size: NA; J: TRBJ2-7; D: NA; CDR3: CSVEGRQGLSYEQYF; DNA: TGCAGCGTTGAAGGGCGTCAGGGCCTCTCCTACGAGCAGTACTTC
V: TRBV9; size: NA; J: TRBJ2-3; D: TRBD2; CDR3: CASSLRLAGASSTDTQYF; DNA: TGTGCCAGCAGCCTCCGGCTAGCGGGAGCCTCCAGCACAGATACGCAGTATTTT
V: TRBV5-4; size: NA; J: TRBJ2-1; D: TRBD2; CDR3: CASSLGGRGDEQFF; DNA: TGTGCCAGCAGCTTGGGCGGACGGGGGGATGAGCAGTTCTTC
V: TRBV2; size: NA; J: TRBJ2-2; D: TRBD2; CDR3: CASSDGTSRSTGELFF; DNA: TGTGCCAGCAGCGACGGGACTAGCCGAAGCACCGGGGAGCTGTTTTTT
V: TRBV13; size: NA; J: TRBJ2-3; D: TRBD2; CDR3: CASSLGLADSTDTQYF; DNA: TGTGCCAGCAGCTTAGGACTAGCGGATAGCACAGATACGCAGTATTTT
V: TRBV7-9; size: NA; J: TRBJ1-4; D: TRBD1; CDR3: CASSDTKGGYNEKLFF; DNA: TGTGCCAGCAGCGATACTAAAGGGGGCTATAATGAAAAACTGTTTTTT
V: TRBV19; size: NA; J: TRBJ2-3; D: NA; CDR3: CASNTNLVTDTQYF; DNA: TGTGCCAGTAATACTAACCTAGTCACAGATACGCAGTATTTT
V: TRBV9; size: NA; J: TRBJ2-2; D: NA; CDR3: CASSVGTNPNTGELFF; DNA: TGTGCCAGCAGCGTAGGGACAAACCCGAACACCGGGGAGCTGTTTTTT
V: TRBV28; size: NA; J: TRBJ1-5; D: NA; CDR3: CASSSPGIGQPQHF; DNA: TGTGCCAGCAGTTCACCAGGGATCGGACAGCCCCAGCATTTT
V: TRBV28; size: once; J: TRBJ2-5; D: NA; CDR3: CASSFTRKTLSLQETQYF; DNA: TGTGCCAGCAGTTTTACGAGGAAGACCCTATCCCTTCAAGAGACCCAGTACTTC
V: TRBV18; size: NA; J: TRBJ2-7; D: NA; CDR3: CASSQVEGTPQYF; DNA: TGTGCCAGCTCACAAGTAGAAGGGACACCGCAGTACTTC
V: TRBV6-5; size: NA; J: TRBJ2-1; D: NA; CDR3: CASRSQQPNNEQFF; DNA: TGTGCCAGCAGGTCTCAACAGCCGAACAATGAGCAGTTCTTC
V: TRBV29-1; size: NA; J: TRBJ2-7; D: TRBD1; CDR3: CSARTGAGLREQYF; DNA: TGCAGCGCGAGGACAGGGGCCGGACTAAGGGAGCAGTACTTC
V: TRBV10-2; size: NA; J: TRBJ2-3; D: TRBD2; CDR3: CASSALAGLGTDTQYF; DNA: TGCGCCAGCAGTGCACTAGCGGGATTGGGCACAGATACGCAGTATTTT
V: TRBV10-2; size: NA; J: TRBJ2-3; D: NA; CDR3: CASSDPRGAGDTQYF; DNA: TGCGCCAGCAGTGACCCCAGAGGCGCGGGAGATACGCAGTATTTT
V: TRBV6-1; size: NA; J: TRBJ2-2; D: TRBD2; CDR3: CASSLAGGSGELFF; DNA: TGTGCCAGCTCTTTAGCGGGAGGTTCCGGGGAGCTGTTTTTT
V: TRBV5-4; size: NA; J: TRBJ2-2; D: TRBD1; CDR3: CASSLQGARTGELFF; DNA: TGTGCCAGCAGCTTGCAGGGGGCCCGGACCGGGGAGCTGTTTTTT
V: TRBV2; size: NA; J: TRBJ1-1; D: NA; CDR3: CASSAWTVVRTEAFF; DNA: TGTGCCAGCAGCGCTTGGACAGTCGTTAGGACTGAAGCTTTCTTT
V: TRBV10-1; size: NA; J: TRBJ1-1; D: TRBD1; CDR3: CASNQSRGWAHEAFF; DNA: TGCGCCAGCAACCAAAGCAGGGGGTGGGCCCATGAAGCTTTCTTT
V: TRBV6-4; size: NA; J: TRBJ2-1; D: NA; CDR3: CASSEGLAYEQFF; DNA: TGTGCCAGCAGTGAGGGCCTGGCCTATGAGCAGTTCTTC
V: TRBV11-3; size: NA; J: TRBJ1-1; D: NA; CDR3: CASSVLSYTEAFF; DNA: TGTGCCAGCAGCGTACTGTCCTACACTGAAGCTTTCTTT
V: TRBV5-6; size: NA; J: TRBJ2-3; D: NA; CDR3: CASSLVELADTQYF; DNA: TGTGCCAGCAGCTTGGTCGAGTTGGCAGATACGCAGTATTTT
V: TRBV28; size: NA; J: TRBJ2-7; D: NA; CDR3: CASSLGTESYEQYF; DNA: TGTGCCAGCAGTTTAGGGACTGAGTCCTACGAGCAGTACTTC
V: TRBV27; size: NA; J: TRBJ2-7; D: TRBD2; CDR3: CASSPDRGLAGANEQYF; DNA: TGTGCCAGCAGCCCGGACAGGGGACTAGCGGGAGCAAACGAGCAGTACTTC
V: TRBV30; size: NA; J: TRBJ1-1; D: NA; CDR3: CAWSSKTAEAFF; DNA: TGTGCCTGGAGTTCAAAGACAGCTGAAGCTTTCTTT
V: TRBV11-2; size: NA; J: TRBJ1-4; D: NA; CDR3: CASSTIRGGGANEKLFF; DNA: TGTGCCAGCAGCACAATACGGGGGGGCGGGGCTAATGAAAAACTGTTTTTT
V: TRBV5-1; size: NA; J: TRBJ1-1; D: NA; CDR3: CASSGVGVHTEAFF; DNA: TGCGCCAGCTCCGGGGTGGGAGTCCACACTGAAGCTTTCTTT
V: TRBV2; size: NA; J: TRBJ1-5; D: TRBD1; CDR3: CASSVGTGPTQPQHF; DNA: TGTGCCAGCAGTGTAGGGACAGGGCCAACTCAGCCCCAGCATTTT